Here is one TCR beta chain with its context. Its antigen is undetermined. The germline gives CDR1 SGHTA, CDR2 FQGTGA. This CDR3 comprises 14 residues. Trimming took 3 bases from V and 3 from J, leaving 9 bases between them. The record originates from a study of T cell responses to AZD1222 COVID-19 vaccine. Whole-study results and caveats: Targeting of unmutated variant regions was reportedly seen in nearly half of spike-specific TCRs.

Sequencing used immunoSEQ multiplex PCR; TCRdb keeps in-frame clones, though not all of them. The table has 250,000 or so clones, 85% to 95% seen once. V usage is TRBV7-3 and J usage is TRBJ1-5; D is uncertain. The TCR sequence derives from an adult in good health. The source was peripheral blood, collected on day 0 of AZD1222 vaccination. The chain's CDR3 is CASSFPAYNQPQHF. As DNA, the CDR3 is TGTGCCAGCAGCTTTCCGGCGTACAATCAGCCCCAGCATTTT.